The 20 T cell receptor beta chains below were found in one sample sequenced in a study of regulatory T cells in long-lasting Graves disease. Through Arm-PCR of CDR3 regions and iRepertoire HTBI primers, TCR beta libraries were built. From the multiplex PCR reads, TCRdb called clonotypes with MiXCR, one entry per CDR3 protein. The sample lists hundreds of thousands of distinct CDR3 sequences, about 16% occurring once. Time point meaning: newly diagnosed GD, antithyroid drugs for less than 3 months. Following extraction of RNA from PBMCs, that RNA was used to make the TCR library. This specimen consisted of peripheral blood mononuclear cells (PBMCs), obtained at new diagnosis, from a patient treated with antithyroid drugs. The source is a female donor with Graves disease.

Of note for this clonotype: Possible read error: a much larger clone is one base away. J is TRBJ2-5 and V is TRBV13, with D perhaps matching TRBD2 (5 bases). CDR3 size: 15 residues. V gave up 6 bases and J gave up 6 bases, with 20 bases separating them. Germline values: CDR1 PRHDT, CDR2 FYEKMQ (reference sequence). As DNA, the CDR3 is TGTGCCAGCAGTACAAACTGGAAGGACTTCAAGACCCAGTACTTC. Translation: CASSTNWKDFKTQYF.

This clonotype showed up many times. This rearrangement joins TRBV28 to TRBJ1-5, with D possibly matching TRBD1 (6 bases). Germline-derived CDR1 and CDR2 are MDHEN and SYDVKM. The V end was cut by 4 bases, the J end by 3 bases, with 19 bases between. CDR3 length equals 17 residues. The CDR3 spells CASSSSDKGGINQPQHF. In DNA, the CDR3 is TGTGCCAGCAGTTCCTCTGATAAGGGGGGCATCAATCAGCCCCAGCATTTT.

This clonotype turned up a few times. This sequence joins TRBV19 and TRBJ1-5; 8 bases are shared with TRBD1. Looked up from germline, CDR1 is LNHDA and CDR2 is SQIVND (reference sequence). Unmatched junction bases numbered 8, after V lost 9 bases and J lost 1 base. The CDR3 has 15 amino acids. The CDR3 here is CASLEQGVSNQPQHF. Here the CDR3 DNA reads TGTGCCAGCCTTGAACAGGGGGTAAGCAATCAGCCCCAGCATTTT.

This clonotype was found many times. The V and J genes are TRBV28 and TRBJ2-5; D may be TRBD1 (5 bases). CDR3 length: 14 amino acids. Germline CDR1 MDHEN, CDR2 SYDVKM. V lost 6 bases, J lost 0 bases, and 11 bases lay in between. CDR3 DNA: TGTGCCAGCAGGGTAGGACACCACCAAGAGACCCAGTACTTC. Residues: CASRVGHHQETQYF.

This clonotype was seen only a few times. The rearrangement joins TRBV7-9 to TRBJ1-2; D gene unclear. The CDR3 length is 13 residues. V lost 2 bases and J lost 1, with 5 bases in between. Germline CDR1 and CDR2: SEHNR and FQNEAQ (reference sequence). The CDR3 DNA reads as TGTGCCAGCAGCTTACACAATAACTATGGCTACACCTTC. The encoded protein is CASSLHNNYGYTF.

The rearrangement links TRBV11-2 to TRBJ2-5, with 13 bases that match TRBD2. Germline CDR1 and CDR2: SGHAT and FQNNGV. The CDR3 contains 19 residues. Germline trimming cut 1 base from V and 0 bases from J; bases unmatched to any gene: 8. The CDR3 spells CASSLAGLAGRQYQETQYF. CDR3 sequence (DNA): TGTGCCAGCAGCTTAGCGGGACTAGCGGGGAGACAGTACCAAGAGACCCAGTACTTC.

This clonotype was counted at least ten times. The chain has TRBV29-1 and TRBJ1-1, with TRBD1 as a possible D gene (5 bases). The CDR3 has 12 residues. Germline assignment: CDR1 SQVTM and CDR2 ANQGSEA. Trimming pared 7 bases from V and 1 base from J, leaving 10 bases between. The chain's CDR3 is CSGDGQNTEAFF. CDR3 DNA: TGCAGCGGCGATGGACAGAACACTGAAGCTTTCTTT.

J is TRBJ2-1 and V is TRBV6-2 or TRBV6-3; D could derive from TRBD1 or TRBD2 (5 bases each). The ends were cut back, 2 bases at V and 12 bases at J, with 20 bases in the middle. Germline V gene sequence: CDR1 MNHEY, CDR2 SVGEGT. This CDR3 is 15 amino acids long. CDR3 loop: CASSYLGAVDEGQFF. The CDR3 DNA reads as TGTGCCAGCAGTTACCTCGGGGCCGTGGACGAGGGGCAGTTCTTC.

This clonotype was counted many times. This sequence joins TRBV7-9 and TRBJ2-1, with no clear D. V was pared by 3 bases and J by 7 bases, with 10 bases between. This CDR3 contains 13 residues. CDR1 and CDR2 from the germline V gene are SEHNR and FQNEAQ (reference sequence). CDR3 coding DNA: TGTGCCAGCAGCTTGGGTTTAGGGAATGAGCAGTTCTTC. Translating it yields CASSLGLGNEQFF.

The chain joins TRBV9 to TRBJ2-7; possible D gene TRBD1, 5 bases. Per germline, CDR1 SGDLS and CDR2 YYNGEE. Trimming took off 3 bases at V and 3 bases at J, with 7 bases between the two ends. CDR3 size: 12 residues. The CDR3 DNA is TGTGCCAGCAGCGATGACAGCTACGAGCAGTACTTC. It codes for CASSDDSYEQYF. Full variable domain (remainder filled in from reference TRBV9 and TRBJ2-7): DSGVTQTPKHLITATGQRVTLRCSPRSGDLSVYWYQQSLDQGLQFLIQYYNGEERAKGNILERFSAQQFPDLHSELNLSSLELGDSALYFCASSDDSYEQYFGPGTRLTVT.

A few counts support this clonotype. The V call is TRBV14, the J call TRBJ2-5, with D uncertain. The CDR3 contains 12 residues. V was trimmed by 3 bases and J by 7 bases, leaving 9 bases between them. The germline gives CDR1 SGHDN, CDR2 FVKESK. The CDR3 DNA follows: TGTGCCAGCAGCCATGGAATCGTGACCCAGTACTTC. This codes for CASSHGIVTQYF.

This clonotype came up many times. The chain employs TRBV5-1 and TRBJ1-2, with D possibly being TRBD1 (5 bases). Trimming left V 0 bases short and J 5 bases short, with 11 bases between. The length of the CDR3 is 14 residues. Germline V lookup: CDR1 SGHRS, CDR2 YFSETQ. For the CDR3, the DNA is TGCGCCAGCAGCTTGGAGGCAGGGAGGTATGGCTACACCTTC. Protein sequence: CASSLEAGRYGYTF.

This clonotype was seen many times. CDR3 coding DNA: TGCGCCAGCAGCCAAGTAGGCTCTAATGAAAAACTGTTTTTT. As protein: CASSQVGSNEKLFF. The chain uses TRBV4-1 and TRBJ1-4; no reliable D call. This CDR3 has 14 amino acids. The germline V and J ends were trimmed by 1 base and 3 bases, with 6 bases remaining between them. The germline V gene encodes CDR1 MGHRA and CDR2 YSYEKL.

In this sample, this clonotype turned up many times. V gene TRBV2 combines with J gene TRBJ1-2, with unresolved D. This CDR3 contains 17 residues. Germline CDR1 reads SNHLY; CDR2 reads FYNNEI. Trimming left V 7 bases short and J 0 bases short, with 21 bases between. The CDR3 bases are TGTGCCAGCATTACCCCCCTACCGAGGAGGACTAACTATGGCTACACCTTC. This encodes CASITPLPRRTNYGYTF.

This clonotype was counted ten times or more. Relative to the germline gene, one junction end is altered; a read error may explain this. This chain uses TRBV7-2 with TRBJ2-1, with 7 positions matching TRBD2. CDR3 length: 16 amino acids. Looked up from germline, CDR1 is SGHTA and CDR2 is FQGNSA. The CDR3 spells CAGSLAGLASYNEQFF. The CDR3 nucleotides read TGTGCCGGCAGCTTAGCGGGCCTAGCGTCCTACAATGAGCAGTTCTTC.

This clonotype was observed a handful of times. The chain uses TRBV7-8 and TRBJ2-7, with 9 bases fitting TRBD1. Germline values: CDR1 SGHVS, CDR2 FQNEAQ. The CDR3 spans 15 residues. V was clipped by 1 base and J by 4 bases; unmatched bases: 5. The CDR3 region is CASSLVTGGSYEQYF. The CDR3 region has the DNA TGTGCCAGCAGCTTAGTCACAGGGGGCTCGTACGAGCAGTACTTC.

Regarding this clonotype: With only one base between it and a far larger clone, this is likely a read error. J is TRBJ2-5 and V is TRBV3-1; D unclear. CDR3 length equals 14 residues. V was trimmed by 5 bases and J by 7 bases, leaving 17 bases between them. CDR1 LGHDT and CDR2 YNNKEL come from the germline V gene (reference sequence). The CDR3 DNA follows: TGTGCCAGCAGCAGAGATGCCCACGCAGGGACCCAGTACTTC. It is translated as CASSRDAHAGTQYF.

This clonotype was recorded a few times. The chain combines TRBV5-1 with TRBJ1-1; maybe TRBD1 (5 bases). This CDR3 contains 15 residues. The ends were cut back, 0 bases at V and 3 bases at J, with 12 bases in the middle. CDR1 and CDR2 from the germline V gene are SGHRS and YFSETQ. The DNA of the CDR3 is TGCGCCAGCAGCTTGGCCGATCCGGGGGACACTGAAGCTTTCTTT. This encodes CASSLADPGDTEAFF.

This clonotype was seen repeatedly, ten times or more. The chain is built from TRBV7-8 and TRBJ1-1, with a tentative D call TRBD1 (5 bases). Germline V lookup: CDR1 SGHVS, CDR2 FQNEAQ. Trimming cost V 5 bases and J 0 bases, with 19 bases left between them. CDR3 length: 17 residues. The CDR3 coding sequence is TGTGCCAGCAGCGTGGCCAGGGCAGTTTACATGAACACTGAAGCTTTCTTT. Translating gives CASSVARAVYMNTEAFF. Filled out from reference TRBV7-8 and TRBJ1-1, the complete variable domain reads GAGVSQSPRYKVAKRGQDVALRCDPISGHVSLFWYQQALGQGPEFLTYFQNEAQLDKSGLPSDRFFAERPEGSVSTLKIQRTQQEDSAVYLCASSVARAVYMNTEAFFGQGTRLTVV.

This clonotype was observed many times. This chain uses TRBV24-1 with TRBJ1-5; tentative D call: TRBD1 (6 bases). CDR1 is KGHDR, CDR2 SFDVKD, per germline. This CDR3 spans 15 amino acids. Trimming took 3 bases from V and 2 from J, leaving 10 bases between them. CDR3 DNA: TGTGCCACCAGTGATCCAGGGGTAGGCAATCAGCCCCAGCATTTT. Its protein is CATSDPGVGNQPQHF.